These 8 T cell receptor beta chains came from one sample sequenced in a study of T cells in localized non-small cell lung cancer. The protocol was immunoSEQ multiplex PCR, while the TCRdb copy is restricted to in-frame clones and leaves out a portion. The repertoire holds about 41,000 clones, with around 83% as singletons. The input for sequencing was peripheral blood, taken before any cancer treatment. These receptors were obtained from a woman aged 18-49 years with stage III lung adenocarcinoma.

The chain uses TRBV19 and TRBJ1-3; a weak D match, TRBD1 (5 bases). The CDR3 length is 18 residues. V lost 4 bases, J lost 1 base, and 20 bases lay in between. Germline V gene data show CDR1 as LNHDA and CDR2 as SQIVND (reference sequence). The CDR3, as DNA: TGTGCCAGTAGTACACTAATACGGACACGCCGATCTGGAAACACCATATATTTT. Translating it yields CASSTLIRTRRSGNTIYF.

The rearrangement joins TRBV4-1 to TRBJ1-1, with TRBD1 matching 8 bases. V lost 0 bases and J lost 6; bases outside the gene matches: 9. CDR1 and CDR2 (germline): MGHRA, YSYEKL. The CDR3 sequence is 16 residues long. The CDR3 coding sequence is TGCGCCAGCAGCCAAGATGGGGCAGGGGGCAAGGCTGAAGCTTTCTTT. Translating it yields CASSQDGAGGKAEAFF.

This clone occurred a few times. In the same sample, other DNA sequences code for this CDR3. J is TRBJ1-5 and V is TRBV19; perhaps TRBD1 as D (5 bases). Germline-derived CDR1 and CDR2 are LNHDA and SQIVND (reference sequence). With 3 bases removed from V and 5 bases from J, the gap between germline ends came to 11 bases. This CDR3 spans 14 amino acids. The CDR3 loop reads CASSIWTGDQPQHF. Here the CDR3 DNA reads TGTGCCAGTAGTATTTGGACGGGGGATCAGCCCCAGCATTTT. Full variable domain (remainder filled in from reference TRBV19 and TRBJ1-5): DGGITQSPKYLFRKEGQNVTLSCEQNLNHDAMYWYRQDPGQGLRLIYYSQIVNDFQKGDIAEGYSVSREKKESFPLTVTSAQKNPTAFYLCASSIWTGDQPQHFGDGTRLSIL.

CDR3 loop: CASSEGDYSNQPQHF. The CDR3 region has the DNA TGTGCCAGCAGCGAGGGAGATTATAGCAATCAGCCCCAGCATTTT. The chain couples TRBV2 to TRBJ1-5, with no clear D. CDR1 and CDR2 from the germline V gene are SNHLY and FYNNEI. The V end was cut by 6 bases, the J end by 0 bases, with 12 bases between. CDR3 length equals 15 residues.

The rearrangement uses TRBV2 and TRBJ1-6, with D tentatively TRBD1 (6 bases). The germline gives CDR1 SNHLY, CDR2 FYNNEI. V dropped 4 bases and J dropped 3 bases, with 16 bases sitting between them. The CDR3 runs to 17 residues. CDR3 bases: TGTGCCAGCAGTGGCCTTCTAAGGACAGTCTATAATTCACCCCTCCACTTT. It encodes CASSGLLRTVYNSPLHF.

V and J are TRBV7-3 and TRBJ2-3, with D possibly being TRBD1 (6 bases). CDR1 SGHTA and CDR2 FQGTGA come from the germline V gene. With 0 bases removed from V and 0 bases from J, the gap between germline ends came to 7 bases. The CDR3 is made up of 15 amino acids. CDR3 in DNA: TGTGCCAGCAGCTTAACGGGGGCTAGCACAGATACGCAGTATTTT. This gives the protein CASSLTGASTDTQYF.

The genes are TRBV2 and TRBJ1-4; D perhaps matches TRBD1 (6 bases). The length of the CDR3 is 15 residues. Germline lookup yields CDR1 SNHLY and CDR2 FYNNEI. V dropped 6 bases and J dropped 5 bases, with 16 bases sitting between them. The CDR3 nucleotides are TGTGCCAGCAGGGAACTTGGACAGTCAAATGAAAAACTGTTTTTT. Translating gives CASRELGQSNEKLFF. Full variable domain (remainder filled in from reference TRBV2 and TRBJ1-4): EPEVTQTPSHQVTQMGQEVILRCVPISNHLYFYWYRQILGQKVEFLVSFYNNEISEKSEIFDDQFSVERPDGSNFTLKIRSTKLEDSAMYFCASRELGQSNEKLFFGSGTQLSVL.

J is TRBJ1-2 and V is TRBV2, with 7 positions matching TRBD1. This CDR3 has 14 residues. Looked up from germline, CDR1 is SNHLY and CDR2 is FYNNEI. Trimming at V came to 8 bases and at J to 4 bases, leaving 10 bases not matched to a gene. The chain's CDR3 is CASGEQGLSYGYTF. DNA for the CDR3: TGTGCCAGCGGAGAACAGGGGTTGAGCTATGGCTACACCTTC.